The clone carrying this TCR beta chain was seen many times. The source of the sample is a study of response to subunit inactivated influenza vaccine. V shed 9 bases and J 2 bases; nucleotides not matched to a gene: 10. This CDR3 is 15 amino acids long. Germline V gene lookup returns CDR1 LNHDA and CDR2 SQIVND (reference sequence). TCRdb reprocessed the RT-PCR reads via MiXCR and lists one record per CDR3 protein. Of roughly 700,000 distinct CDR3 sequences listed, 15% to 18% were seen once; the top ten hold roughly 12%. The specimen was PBMCs from blood, collected roughly 12 days after vaccination. The chain has TRBV19 and TRBJ2-1; TRBD2 aligns across 7 bases. This TCR derives from a man aged 50 to 59 who received an inactivated influenza vaccine. In DNA, the CDR3 is TGTGCCAGCAGCCCCCTCGCGGGAGCCTACAATGAGCAGTTCTTC. Its protein is CASSPLAGAYNEQFF.